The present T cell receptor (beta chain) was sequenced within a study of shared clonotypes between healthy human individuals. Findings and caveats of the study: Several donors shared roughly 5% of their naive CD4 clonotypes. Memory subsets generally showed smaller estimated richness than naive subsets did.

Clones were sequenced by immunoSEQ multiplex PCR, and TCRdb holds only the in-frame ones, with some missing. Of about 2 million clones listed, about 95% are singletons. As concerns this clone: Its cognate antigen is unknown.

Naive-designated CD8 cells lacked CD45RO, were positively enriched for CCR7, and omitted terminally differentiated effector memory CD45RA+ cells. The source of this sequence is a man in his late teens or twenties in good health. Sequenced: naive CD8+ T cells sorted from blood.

The CDR3 spells CASGALGTQGDTEAFF. DNA of the CDR3: TGTGCCAGCGGAGCCCTCGGGACACAGGGGGACACTGAAGCTTTCTTT. The chain carries TRBV9 and TRBJ1-1; TRBD1 matches at 8 bases. The CDR3 has 16 residues. Germline CDR1 and CDR2: SGDLS and YYNGEE. V trimming: 7 bases; J trimming: 3 bases; junction bases outside the gene matches: 14.